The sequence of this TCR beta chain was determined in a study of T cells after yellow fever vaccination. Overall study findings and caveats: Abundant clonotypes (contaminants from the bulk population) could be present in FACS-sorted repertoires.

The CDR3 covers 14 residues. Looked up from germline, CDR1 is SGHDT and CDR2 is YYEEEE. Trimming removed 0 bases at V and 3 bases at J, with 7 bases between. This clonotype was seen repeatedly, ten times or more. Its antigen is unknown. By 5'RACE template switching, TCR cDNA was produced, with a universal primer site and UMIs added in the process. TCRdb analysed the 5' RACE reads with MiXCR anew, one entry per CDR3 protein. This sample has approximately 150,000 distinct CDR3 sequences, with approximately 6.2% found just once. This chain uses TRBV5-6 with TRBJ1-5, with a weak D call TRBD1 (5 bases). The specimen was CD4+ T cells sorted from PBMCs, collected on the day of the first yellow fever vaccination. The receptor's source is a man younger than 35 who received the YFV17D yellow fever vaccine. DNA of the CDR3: TGTGCCAGCAGCTTGGGACAGAACAATCAGCCCCAGCATTTT. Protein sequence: CASSLGQNNQPQHF.